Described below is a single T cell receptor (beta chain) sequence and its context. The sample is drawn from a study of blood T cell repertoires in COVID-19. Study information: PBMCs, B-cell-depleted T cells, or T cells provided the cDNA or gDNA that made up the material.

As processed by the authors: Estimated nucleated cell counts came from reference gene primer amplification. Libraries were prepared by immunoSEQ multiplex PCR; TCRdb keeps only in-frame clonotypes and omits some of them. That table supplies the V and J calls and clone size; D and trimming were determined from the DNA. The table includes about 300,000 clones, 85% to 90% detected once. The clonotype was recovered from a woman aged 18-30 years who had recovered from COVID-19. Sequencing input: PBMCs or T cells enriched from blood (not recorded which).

CDR3 DNA: TGTGCCAGCAGTGAAGCGCCGGACAGGGGGCACGGCTACACCTTC. It yields the protein CASSEAPDRGHGYTF. This rearrangement joins TRBV2 to TRBJ1-2, with 11 bases matching TRBD1. Trimming at V came to 0 bases and at J to 8 bases, leaving 5 bases not matched to a gene. The CDR3 covers 15 residues. Looked up from germline, CDR1 is SNHLY and CDR2 is FYNNEI.